A single sample is the source of the 13 T cell receptor beta chains below, sequenced in a study of blood T cells in healthy people across ages. A second PCR of 7 to 11 cycles used a sample-barcoded 5' primer and a J-beta primer mix. TCRdb reprocessed the 5' RACE reads with MiXCR, giving one entry per CDR3 protein. Among about 1.7 million distinct CDR3 sequences listed, 28% were seen once. Input material: blood. These receptors all come from a woman aged 25 to 39 in good health.

This clonotype turned up a few times. In DNA form, the CDR3 reads TGCGCCAGCAGCTTGAACTCCGGGACGGGGAGGTACGAGCAGTACTTC. It yields the protein CASSLNSGTGRYEQYF. This rearrangement joins TRBV5-1 to TRBJ2-7, with D possibly TRBD2 on 6 matching bases. Germline CDR1 reads SGHRS; CDR2 reads YFSETQ. V was trimmed by 1 base and J by 4 bases, leaving 18 bases between them. The length of the CDR3 is 16 residues.

On this clonotype itself: One end of the junction is discordant with germline, which a read error may explain. The V and J genes are TRBV7-7 and TRBJ2-1; 7 nucleotides match TRBD2. Per the germline V gene, CDR1 is SSHAT and CDR2 is FNYEAQ (reference sequence). This CDR3 is built from 14 residues. The CDR3 nucleotides are TGTGCCGGCAGCTTAGTTGGGGGGGGCAATGAGCAGTTCTTC. Protein product: CAGSLVGGGNEQFF.

This clonotype was seen repeatedly, ten times or more. The chain joins TRBV29-1 to TRBJ2-7, with a possible D match to TRBD2 (6 bases). This CDR3 contains 13 residues. The V gene's germline CDR1 is SQVTM and CDR2 ANQGSEA. Trimming shortened V by 6 bases and J by 3 bases, and 15 bases separated the two germline ends. The CDR3 DNA sequence: TGCAGCGTGCCCGGGAGAGATTACTACGAGCAGTACTTC. It yields the protein CSVPGRDYYEQYF.

About this clonotype itself: A junction boundary mismatches the germline segment, possibly from a read error. This chain uses TRBV3-1 with TRBJ2-5, with D unclear. The CDR3 consists of 16 residues. The germline V gene has CDR1 LGHDT and CDR2 YNNKEL (reference sequence). CDR3 loop: CACSQDPETHRETQYF. Written as DNA, the CDR3 is TGTGCCTGCAGCCAAGATCCCGAGACCCACCGGGAGACCCAGTACTTC.

Worth noting for this clonotype: A read error may explain this, as a much larger clone is one base away. This chain connects TRBV7-7 to TRBJ2-3, with D possibly called TRBD1 or TRBD2 (5 bases each). The length of the CDR3 is 14 residues. The germline CDR1 and CDR2 sequences are SSHAT and FNYEAQ (reference sequence). As DNA, the CDR3 is TGTGTCAGCAGCGAGGGACCGGGCACAGATACGCAGTATTTT. It yields the protein CVSSEGPGTDTQYF.

The chain recombines TRBV14 with TRBJ1-2; D uncertain. The CDR3 totals 13 residues. The V end was cut by 4 bases, the J end by 3 bases, with 9 bases between. CDR1 is SGHDN and CDR2 is FVKESK in the germline V gene. The CDR3 here is CASSLGLYYGYTF. The CDR3 DNA reads TGTGCCAGCAGCCTTGGACTATACTATGGCTACACCTTC. The whole variable domain, filled in from reference TRBV14 and TRBJ1-2, reads EAGVTQFPSHSVIEKGQTVTLRCDPISGHDNLYWYRRVMGKEIKFLLHFVKESKQDESGMPNNRFLAERTGGTYSTLKVQPAELEDSGVYFCASSLGLYYGYTFGSGTRLTVV.

This clonotype appeared a few times. This chain joins TRBV25-1 and TRBJ2-3, with TRBD1 identical over 10 bases. V was clipped by 11 bases and J by 3 bases; unmatched bases: 5. The CDR3 is 13 amino acids. Germline V CDR1 and CDR2: MGHDK, SYGVNS. This chain's CDR3 is CAGQGVKTDTQYF. CDR3 bases: TGTGCCGGACAGGGGGTAAAAACAGATACGCAGTATTTT. Together with reference TRBV25-1 and TRBJ2-3, the CDR3 gives the full variable domain: EADIYQTPRYLVIGTGKKITLECSQTMGHDKMYWYQQDPGMELHLIHYSYGVNSTEKGDLSSESTVSRIRTEHFPLTLESARPSHTSQYLCAGQGVKTDTQYFGPGTRLTVL.

This clonotype was observed a few times. The J gene is TRBJ1-2, the V gene TRBV2, with no clear D. The CDR3 length is 11 residues. V dropped 2 bases and J dropped 7 bases, with 5 bases sitting between them. Germline V gene data show CDR1 as SNHLY and CDR2 as FYNNEI. The CDR3, as DNA: TGTGCCAGCAGTGAAACGGGTGGCTACACCTTC. It yields the protein CASSETGGYTF.

The chain employs TRBV2 and TRBJ2-3; TRBD2 matches 9 bases. Per germline, CDR1 SNHLY and CDR2 FYNNEI. CDR3 length equals 19 residues. The V gene end was trimmed by 10 bases and the J gene end by 2 bases; junction bases not matched to a gene: 22. CDR3 sequence reads: CATQHSLAGKTVSTDTQYF. The CDR3 DNA is TGTGCCACACAGCATTCGCTAGCGGGGAAAACAGTTTCCACAGATACGCAGTATTTT.

This clonotype was seen once. The chain couples TRBV29-1 to TRBJ2-3, with 11 bases that match TRBD2. Looked up from germline, CDR1 is SQVTM and CDR2 is ANQGSEA. The CDR3 spans 14 residues. The trim removed 8 bases at V and 6 bases at J, leaving 10 bases unmatched. CDR3 loop: CSLSSGGQGDTQYF. CDR3 nucleotides: TGCAGCCTCTCTAGCGGGGGGCAGGGGGATACGCAGTATTTT.

This clonotype was recorded many times. The chain employs TRBV6-2 or TRBV6-3 and TRBJ2-1, with TRBD2 matching over 8 bases. The CDR3 consists of 13 residues. The J segment lost 4 bases and the V segment lost 6 bases, leaving 2 bases of the junction unmatched. Per the germline V gene, CDR1 is MNHEY and CDR2 is SVGEGT. This CDR3 is CASRLAVYNEQFF. The CDR3 DNA follows: TGTGCCAGCAGACTAGCGGTATACAATGAGCAGTTCTTC.

In this sample, this clonotype turned up a few times. A much larger clonotype is one base distant, so this may be a read error. The CDR3 here is CASSSGLLGDEEYF. The DNA for the CDR3 is TGTGCCAGCAGCTCCGGCCTCCTAGGGGACGAGGAGTACTTC. The genes are TRBV7-9 and TRBJ2-7; D tentatively fits TRBD1 or TRBD2 (5 bases each). CDR1 is SEHNR, CDR2 FQNEAQ, per germline (reference sequence). There are 14 residues in the CDR3.

This clonotype has a single count. The chain uses TRBV19 and TRBJ1-5; D remains unclear. V dropped 6 bases and J dropped 0 bases, with 9 bases sitting between them. Germline V gene sequence: CDR1 LNHDA, CDR2 SQIVND (reference sequence). The CDR3 length is 14 residues. The CDR3 DNA is TGTGCCAGTAGGGAATTTAATAGCAATCAGCCCCAGCATTTT. It codes for CASREFNSNQPQHF.